This entry features one T cell receptor (beta chain) sequence. Antigen specificity is unknown. This sample is part of a study of post-analysis software for immune sequencing data. Study as a whole: Recorded disease courses covered relapsing-remitting, secondary progressive and progressive-relapsing multiple sclerosis. Some patients had no subtype annotation. Regarding the study as a whole: Compared against controls, patients with multiple sclerosis displayed significantly lower normalized Chao1 diversity. Same-batch preparations were strongly co-clustered by F measure.

cDNA libraries for TCR beta contained unique molecular identifiers. A single record per CDR3 protein comes from TCRdb applying MiXCR to the PCR reads. This sample carries under 200,000 distinct CDR3 sequences, 30% to 45% of them seen once, and the ten largest clones take 28%. V shed 4 bases, J shed 1 base, and the junction held 3 bases outside the gene matches. The CDR3 extends over 14 amino acids. The chain combines TRBV12-3 or TRBV12-4 with TRBJ1-1, with TRBD1 matching over 7 bases. This receptor was obtained from a girl aged 10-17 years with multiple sclerosis. The specimen comprised blood, sampled after autologous hematopoietic stem cell transplantation. CDR3 residues: CASSWDRGNTEAFF. CDR3 in DNA: TGTGCCAGCAGTTGGGACAGAGGGAACACTGAAGCTTTCTTT.